One and the same sample provided the 3 T cell receptor beta chains below, sequenced in a study of regulatory T cells in long-lasting Graves disease. Time point defined: newly diagnosed GD, antithyroid drugs for less than 3 months. PBMC-derived RNA was used for the TCR library. HTBI primers from iRepertoire and Arm-PCR of CDR3 regions yielded the TCR beta libraries. TCRdb passed the multiplex PCR reads through MiXCR, listing each CDR3 protein once. The data contain about 620,000 distinct CDR3 sequences, 15% to 20% of them singletons. These data were also reused for a study on T cells in Graves' hyperthyroidism and ophthalmopathy.

Sequencing used peripheral blood mononuclear cells (PBMCs), obtained at new diagnosis, from a patient treated with antithyroid drugs. These TCRs come from a woman aged 25 to 39 with Graves disease.

This clonotype has a count of ten or more. The chain carries TRBV15 and TRBJ1-4, with TRBD1 matching over 8 bases. This CDR3 is built from 16 residues. Germline CDR1 LNHNV, CDR2 YYDKDF (reference sequence). V dropped 5 bases and J dropped 8; count of bases not matched to a gene: 13. The CDR3 loop is CATSRSPDRVNEKLFF. CDR3 in DNA: TGTGCCACCAGCCGCTCGCCGGACAGGGTGAACGAAAAACTGTTTTTT.

This clonotype occurred many times. V is TRBV27 and J is TRBJ1-5, with unresolved D. This CDR3 has 16 residues. The V end lost 5 bases, the J end lost 3 bases, and 17 bases lay between the germline ends. Germline CDR1 is MNHEY and CDR2 is SMNVEV (reference sequence). This chain's CDR3 is CASSPRTERVNQPQHF. In DNA, the CDR3 is TGTGCCAGCAGTCCCCGAACAGAGAGGGTCAATCAGCCCCAGCATTTT.

The rearrangement joins TRBV5-1 to TRBJ1-1; no clear D gene. Germline V gene lookup returns CDR1 SGHRS and CDR2 YFSETQ. V lost 0 bases to trimming and J lost 12 bases, with 18 bases between them. This CDR3 has 14 amino acids. The CDR3 region has the DNA TGCGCCAGCAGCTTGGCCTCGGGGTTGCAGTTGTCTTTCTTT. Translation gives CASSLASGLQLSFF.